This T cell receptor beta chain was documented in a study of blood T cell repertoires in COVID-19. V dropped 0 bases and J dropped 6; count of bases not matched to a gene: 4. The CDR3 totals 16 residues. In germline, CDR1 is LGHNA, CDR2 YNFKEQ. Clones were sequenced by immunoSEQ multiplex PCR, and TCRdb holds only the in-frame ones, with some missing. The table has 100,000 to 150,000 clones, around 86% seen once. V and J are TRBV4-2 and TRBJ2-1, with 11 bases identical to TRBD2. Sequencing was carried out using peripheral blood. The TCR sequence derives from a man in his sixties with acute or convalescent COVID-19. The CDR3 region is CASSQDLAGGVNEQFF. The CDR3 region has the DNA TGTGCCAGCAGCCAAGATTTAGCGGGAGGGGTCAATGAGCAGTTCTTC.